Reported below is one T cell receptor (beta chain). These data are taken from a study of T cell changes during pregnancy in multiple sclerosis. Assay: immunoSEQ multiplex PCR; the TCRdb copy retains only in-frame clones and omits some. The sample shows about 94,000 clones, about 94% of them seen only once. CDR3 length: 16 amino acids. V shed 3 bases and J 8 bases; nucleotides not matched to a gene: 15. CDR1 MNHEY and CDR2 SMNVEV come from the germline V gene (reference sequence). Sequencing was performed on peripheral blood, taken in the third trimester of pregnancy. This receptor was identified in a female donor with multiple sclerosis, enrolled in a pregnancy study. This rearrangement joins TRBV27 to TRBJ1-2, with 7 bases aligning to TRBD1. This CDR3 reads CASSFEIRQGFRGYTF. The DNA of the CDR3 is TGTGCCAGCAGTTTTGAGATACGACAGGGTTTTAGAGGCTACACCTTC.